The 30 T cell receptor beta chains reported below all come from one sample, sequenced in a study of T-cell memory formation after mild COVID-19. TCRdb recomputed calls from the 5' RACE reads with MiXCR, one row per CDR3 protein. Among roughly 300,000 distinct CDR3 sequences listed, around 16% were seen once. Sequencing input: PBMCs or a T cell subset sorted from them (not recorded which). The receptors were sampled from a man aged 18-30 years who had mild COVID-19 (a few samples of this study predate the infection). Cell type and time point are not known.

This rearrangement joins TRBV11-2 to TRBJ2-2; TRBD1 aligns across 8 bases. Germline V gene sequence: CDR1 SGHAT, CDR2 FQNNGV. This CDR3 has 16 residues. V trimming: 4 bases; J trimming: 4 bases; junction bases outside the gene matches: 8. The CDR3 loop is CASSSQWTGPTGELFF. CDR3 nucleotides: TGTGCCAGCAGCTCCCAATGGACAGGGCCCACCGGGGAGCTGTTTTTT.

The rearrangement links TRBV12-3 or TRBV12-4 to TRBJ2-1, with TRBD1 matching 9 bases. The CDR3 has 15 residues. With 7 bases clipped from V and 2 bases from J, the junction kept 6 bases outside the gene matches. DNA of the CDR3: TGTGCCAGCACCAAAGGGGACAGGGCCTACAATGAGCAGTTCTTC. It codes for CASTKGDRAYNEQFF.

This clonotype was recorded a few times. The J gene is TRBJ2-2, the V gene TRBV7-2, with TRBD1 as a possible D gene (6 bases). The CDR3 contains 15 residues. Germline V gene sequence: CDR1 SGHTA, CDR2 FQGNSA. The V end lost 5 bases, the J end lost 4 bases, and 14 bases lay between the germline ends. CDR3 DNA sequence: TGTGCCAGCAGCCACCGGGACAAAAGCACCGGGGAGCTGTTTTTT. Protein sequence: CASSHRDKSTGELFF.

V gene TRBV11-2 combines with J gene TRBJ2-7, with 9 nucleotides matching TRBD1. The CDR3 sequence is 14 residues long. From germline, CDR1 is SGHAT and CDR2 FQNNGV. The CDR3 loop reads CASSSGTGSFEQYV. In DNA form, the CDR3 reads TGTGCCAGCAGCTCCGGGACAGGGTCCTTCGAGCAGTACGTC.

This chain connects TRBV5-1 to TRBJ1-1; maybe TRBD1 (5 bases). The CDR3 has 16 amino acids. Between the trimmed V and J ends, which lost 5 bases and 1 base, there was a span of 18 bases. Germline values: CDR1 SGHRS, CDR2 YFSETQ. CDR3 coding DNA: TGCGCCAGCAGTCGGATACAACAGGCATCGAACACTGAAGCTTTCTTT. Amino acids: CASSRIQQASNTEAFF.

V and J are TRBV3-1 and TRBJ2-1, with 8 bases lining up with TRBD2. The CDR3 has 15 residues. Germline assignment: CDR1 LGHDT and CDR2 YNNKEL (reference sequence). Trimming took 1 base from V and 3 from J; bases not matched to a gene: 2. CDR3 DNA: TGTGCCAGCAGCCAAGCCCGGGGGGGCTACAATGAGCAGTTCTTC. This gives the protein CASSQARGGYNEQFF.

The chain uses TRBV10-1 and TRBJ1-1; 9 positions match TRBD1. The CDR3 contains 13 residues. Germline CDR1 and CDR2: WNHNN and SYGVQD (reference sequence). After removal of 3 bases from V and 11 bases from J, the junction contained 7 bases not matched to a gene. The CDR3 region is CASSELQGARAFF. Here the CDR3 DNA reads TGCGCCAGCAGTGAATTACAGGGGGCGCGGGCTTTCTTT.

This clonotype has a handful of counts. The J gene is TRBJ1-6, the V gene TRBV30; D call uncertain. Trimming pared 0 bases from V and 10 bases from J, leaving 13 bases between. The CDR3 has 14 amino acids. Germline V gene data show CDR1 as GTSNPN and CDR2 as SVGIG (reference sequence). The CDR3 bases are TGTGCCTGGAGTGTACACCTCAGTTCGTCACCCCTCCACTTT. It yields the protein CAWSVHLSSSPLHF.

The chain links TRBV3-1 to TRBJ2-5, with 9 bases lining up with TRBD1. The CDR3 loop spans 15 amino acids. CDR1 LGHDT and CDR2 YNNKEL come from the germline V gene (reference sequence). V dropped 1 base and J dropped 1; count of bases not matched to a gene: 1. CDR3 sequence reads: CASSQAGQGQETQYF. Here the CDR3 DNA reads TGTGCCAGCAGCCAAGCGGGACAGGGCCAAGAGACCCAGTACTTC.

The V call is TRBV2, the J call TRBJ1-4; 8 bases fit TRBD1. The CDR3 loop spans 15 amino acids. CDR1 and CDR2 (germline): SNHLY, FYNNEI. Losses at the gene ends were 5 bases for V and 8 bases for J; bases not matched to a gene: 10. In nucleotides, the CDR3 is TGTGCCAGCAGTTCTGACAGGGGAGGTGGGGAAAAACTGTTTTTT. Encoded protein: CASSSDRGGGEKLFF.

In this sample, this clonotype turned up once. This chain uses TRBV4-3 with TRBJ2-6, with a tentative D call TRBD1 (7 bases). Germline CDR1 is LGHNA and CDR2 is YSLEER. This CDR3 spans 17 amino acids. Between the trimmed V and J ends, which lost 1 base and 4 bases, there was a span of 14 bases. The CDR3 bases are TGCGCCAGCAGCCAAGGGATGGGGGGACAGGGGGCCAACGTCCTGACTTTC. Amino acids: CASSQGMGGQGANVLTF.

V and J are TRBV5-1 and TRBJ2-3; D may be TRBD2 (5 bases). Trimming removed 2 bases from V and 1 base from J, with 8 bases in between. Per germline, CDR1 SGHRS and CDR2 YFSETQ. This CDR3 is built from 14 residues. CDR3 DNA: TGCGCCAGCAGCTTACCAGCGGGCACAGATACGCAGTATTTT. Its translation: CASSLPAGTDTQYF.

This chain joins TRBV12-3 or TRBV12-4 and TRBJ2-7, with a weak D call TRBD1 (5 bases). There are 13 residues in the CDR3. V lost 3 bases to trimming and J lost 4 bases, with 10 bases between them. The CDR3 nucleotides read TGTGCCAGCAGTTTCAACAGGCTATACGAGCAGTACGTC. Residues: CASSFNRLYEQYV.

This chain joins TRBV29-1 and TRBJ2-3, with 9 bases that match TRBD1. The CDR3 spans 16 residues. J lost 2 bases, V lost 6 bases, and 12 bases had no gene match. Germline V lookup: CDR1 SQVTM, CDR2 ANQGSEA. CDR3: CSVDSPTGGSTDTQYF. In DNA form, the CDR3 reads TGCAGCGTCGACTCCCCGACAGGGGGTTCCACAGATACGCAGTATTTT.

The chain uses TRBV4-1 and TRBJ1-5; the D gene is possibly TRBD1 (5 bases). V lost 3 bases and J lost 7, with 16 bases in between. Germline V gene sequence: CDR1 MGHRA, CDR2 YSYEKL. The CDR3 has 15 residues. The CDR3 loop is CASSQVGLYGQPQHF. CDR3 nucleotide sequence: TGCGCCAGCAGCCAGGTGGGACTTTATGGACAGCCCCAGCATTTT.

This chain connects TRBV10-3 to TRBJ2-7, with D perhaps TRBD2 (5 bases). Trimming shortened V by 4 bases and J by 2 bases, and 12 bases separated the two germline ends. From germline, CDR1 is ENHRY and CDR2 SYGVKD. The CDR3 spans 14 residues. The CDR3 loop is CAISGGSPAYEQYV. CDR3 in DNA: TGTGCCATCAGTGGAGGGAGTCCTGCCTACGAGCAGTACGTC.

CDR3 DNA sequence: TGTGCCAGCAGCATGAACAGTGAAGCTTTCTTT. This gives the protein CASSMNSEAFF. The J gene is TRBJ1-1, the V gene TRBV21-1. TRBV21-1 is a known pseudogene. The length of the CDR3 is 11 residues.

The CDR3 here is CASSLGGGAVDYGYTF. CDR3 DNA sequence: TGTGCCAGCAGTCTAGGTGGGGGGGCGGTTGACTATGGCTACACCTTC. The chain has TRBV28 and TRBJ1-2; weak D call: TRBD1 (6 bases). The CDR3 is 16 amino acids. V lost 5 bases and J 3 bases, leaving 19 bases between the germline ends. Germline values: CDR1 MDHEN, CDR2 SYDVKM.

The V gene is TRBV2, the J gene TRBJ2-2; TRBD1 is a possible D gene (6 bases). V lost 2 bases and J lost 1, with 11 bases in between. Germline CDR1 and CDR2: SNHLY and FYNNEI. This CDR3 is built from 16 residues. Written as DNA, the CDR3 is TGTGCCAGCAGTGAAATGCAGGGGTGGAACACCGGGGAGCTGTTTTTT. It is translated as CASSEMQGWNTGELFF. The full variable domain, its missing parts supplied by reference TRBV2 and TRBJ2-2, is EPEVTQTPSHQVTQMGQEVILRCVPISNHLYFYWYRQILGQKVEFLVSFYNNEISEKSEIFDDQFSVERPDGSNFTLKIRSTKLEDSAMYFCASSEMQGWNTGELFFGEGSRLTVL.

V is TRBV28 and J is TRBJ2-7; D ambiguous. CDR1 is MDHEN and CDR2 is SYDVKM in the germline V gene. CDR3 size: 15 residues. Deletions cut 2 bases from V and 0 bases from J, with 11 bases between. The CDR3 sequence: CASSLAQSASYEQYF. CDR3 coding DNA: TGTGCCAGCAGTTTAGCCCAGTCAGCCTCCTACGAGCAGTACTTC.

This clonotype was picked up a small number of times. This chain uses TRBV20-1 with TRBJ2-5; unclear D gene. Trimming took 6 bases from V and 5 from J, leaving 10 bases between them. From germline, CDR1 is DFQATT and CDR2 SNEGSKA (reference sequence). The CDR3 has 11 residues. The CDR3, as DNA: TGCAGTGCCTCTGGACGGGAGACCCAGTACTTC. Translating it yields CSASGRETQYF.

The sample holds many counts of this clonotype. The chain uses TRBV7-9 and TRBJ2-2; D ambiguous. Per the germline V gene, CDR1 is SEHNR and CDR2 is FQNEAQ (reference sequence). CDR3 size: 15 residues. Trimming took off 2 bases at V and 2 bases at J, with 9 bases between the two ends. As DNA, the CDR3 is TGTGCCAGCAGCTTAATCAGGAGTAACACCGGGGAGCTGTTTTTT. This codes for CASSLIRSNTGELFF.

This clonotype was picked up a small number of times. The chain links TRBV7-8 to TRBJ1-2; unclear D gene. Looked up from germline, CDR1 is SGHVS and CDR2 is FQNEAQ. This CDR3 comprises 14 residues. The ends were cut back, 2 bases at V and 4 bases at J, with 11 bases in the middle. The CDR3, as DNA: TGTGCCAGCAGCTTATACCGAGCCTCCTATGGCTACACCTTC. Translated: CASSLYRASYGYTF. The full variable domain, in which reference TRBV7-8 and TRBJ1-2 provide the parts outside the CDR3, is GAGVSQSPRYKVAKRGQDVALRCDPISGHVSLFWYQQALGQGPEFLTYFQNEAQLDKSGLPSDRFFAERPEGSVSTLKIQRTQQEDSAVYLCASSLYRASYGYTFGSGTRLTVV.

CDR3 amino acids: CASSRTGEDGYTF. CDR3 coding DNA: TGTGCCAGCAGCCGGACAGGCGAGGATGGCTACACCTTC. This chain links TRBV7-9 with TRBJ1-2; 7 bases fit TRBD1. The CDR3 totals 13 residues. Germline CDR1 reads SEHNR; CDR2 reads FQNEAQ (reference sequence). V dropped 5 bases and J dropped 6; count of bases not matched to a gene: 6.

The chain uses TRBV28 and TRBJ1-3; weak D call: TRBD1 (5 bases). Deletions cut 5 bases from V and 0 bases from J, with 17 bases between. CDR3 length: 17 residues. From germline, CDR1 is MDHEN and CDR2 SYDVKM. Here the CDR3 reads CASSVGGVLNSGNTIYF. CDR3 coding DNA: TGTGCCAGCAGTGTTGGAGGGGTTTTAAACTCTGGAAACACCATATATTTT.

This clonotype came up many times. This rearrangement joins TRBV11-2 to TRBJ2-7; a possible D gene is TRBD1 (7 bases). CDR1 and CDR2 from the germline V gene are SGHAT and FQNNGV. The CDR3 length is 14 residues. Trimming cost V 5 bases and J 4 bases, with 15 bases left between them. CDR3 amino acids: CASSPRRGPYEQYV. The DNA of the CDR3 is TGTGCCAGCAGCCCCCGGAGGGGGCCATACGAGCAGTACGTC.

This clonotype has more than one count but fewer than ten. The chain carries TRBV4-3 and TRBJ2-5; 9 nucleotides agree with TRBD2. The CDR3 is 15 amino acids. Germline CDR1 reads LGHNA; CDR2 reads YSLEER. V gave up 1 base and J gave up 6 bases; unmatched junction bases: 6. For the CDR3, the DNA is TGCGCCAGCAGCCAAGGCGCTAGCGGGGTAAAGACCCAGTACTTC. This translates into CASSQGASGVKTQYF.

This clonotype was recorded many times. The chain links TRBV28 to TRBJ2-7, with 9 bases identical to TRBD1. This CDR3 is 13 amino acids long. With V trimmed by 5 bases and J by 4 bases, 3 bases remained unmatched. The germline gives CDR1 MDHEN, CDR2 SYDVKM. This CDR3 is CASSGDRVYEQYV. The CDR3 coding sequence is TGTGCCAGCAGTGGGGACAGGGTGTACGAGCAGTACGTC.

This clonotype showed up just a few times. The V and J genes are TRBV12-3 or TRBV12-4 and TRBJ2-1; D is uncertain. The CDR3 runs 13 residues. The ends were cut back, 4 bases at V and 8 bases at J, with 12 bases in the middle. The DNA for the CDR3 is TGTGCCAGCAGTTCGGTCAATGTCCATGAGCAGTTCTTC. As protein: CASSSVNVHEQFF.

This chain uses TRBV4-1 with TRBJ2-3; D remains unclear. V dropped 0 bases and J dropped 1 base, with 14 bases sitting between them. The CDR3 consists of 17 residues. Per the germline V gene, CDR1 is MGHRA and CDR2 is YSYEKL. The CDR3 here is CASSQERLGTGTDTQYF. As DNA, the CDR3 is TGCGCCAGCAGCCAAGAAAGGCTGGGCACAGGCACAGATACGCAGTATTTT.